This TCR beta chain stems from a study of T cell responses to AZD1222 COVID-19 vaccine. Germline V gene lookup returns CDR1 SEHNR and CDR2 FQNEAQ (reference sequence). This CDR3 comprises 16 residues. Deletions cut 2 bases from V and 4 bases from J, with 14 bases between. The protocol was immunoSEQ multiplex PCR, while the TCRdb copy is restricted to in-frame clones and leaves out a portion. The table includes about 120,000 clones, about 90% detected once. The V and J genes are TRBV7-9 and TRBJ1-4; no clear D gene. Specimen: peripheral blood, collected on day 0 of MenACWY control vaccination. The clonotype originates from an adult in good health. The CDR3 is CASSLSAAIRNEKLFF. The CDR3 nucleotides are TGTGCCAGCAGCTTATCCGCGGCAATTCGTAATGAAAAACTGTTTTTT.